These T cell receptor beta chains were read from a single sample in a study of CD8+CD57+ T cells in acquired aplastic anemia. One entry per CDR3 protein, called by TCRdb with MiXCR from the reads. Of fewer than 85,000 distinct CDR3 sequences listed, about 70% were seen once; the top ten hold 65% to 85%. Material: sorted CD4+, CD8+, or CD8+CD57+ T cells (not recorded which) from PBMCs. The receptors were sampled from a human donor with aplastic anemia. Both conserved end residues are part of each CDR3. Clone size is not always given. Where it is, it says once, few, many or a class for expanded clones.

CDR3 protein,clone size,V gene
CSARAGTKAQETQYF,.,TRBV20-1
CASSFGTHTGELFF,.,TRBV12-3/TRBV12-4
CSARGTGFTDTQYF,.,TRBV20-1
CASSMGSGFQPQHF,once,TRBV19
CSAREHRGANVLTF,.,TRBV20-1
CASSVEGGENQPQHF,once,TRBV9
CASNTGGYQPQHF,.,TRBV2
CASSPREGMVGELFF,.,TRBV12-3/TRBV12-4
CSARDRRSSYEQYF,many,TRBV20-1
CASSHGQPVNQPQHF,many,TRBV7-8
CASSLGGQTQETQYF,once,TRBV7-2
CASSVPGQGIEAFF,.,TRBV6-1
CATSAGTSGYTDTQYF,.,TRBV24-1
CSASYKFKQETQYF,.,TRBV20-1
CASRAGTGLMNEQFF,many,TRBV14
CSARGPIQETQYF,.,TRBV20-1
CATSRDWGGTNTGELFF,.,TRBV15
CASSPLSELAGGPYEQYF,few,TRBV3-1
CATSRAGINGNTIYF,.,TRBV15
CSAKSTSGGDNEQFF,.,TRBV20-1
CASSSSRTSLGYNEQFF,.,TRBV7-1
CSAPYFTEAFF,.,TRBV20-1
CASSLAPGGNEAFF,few,TRBV7-6
CASSLGGGSSYNSPLHF,once,TRBV7-8
CASSVATDRGTIYF,many,TRBV9
CASSEGTSADTQYF,.,TRBV19
CASSLKGLAGGDTQYF,.,TRBV12-3/TRBV12-4